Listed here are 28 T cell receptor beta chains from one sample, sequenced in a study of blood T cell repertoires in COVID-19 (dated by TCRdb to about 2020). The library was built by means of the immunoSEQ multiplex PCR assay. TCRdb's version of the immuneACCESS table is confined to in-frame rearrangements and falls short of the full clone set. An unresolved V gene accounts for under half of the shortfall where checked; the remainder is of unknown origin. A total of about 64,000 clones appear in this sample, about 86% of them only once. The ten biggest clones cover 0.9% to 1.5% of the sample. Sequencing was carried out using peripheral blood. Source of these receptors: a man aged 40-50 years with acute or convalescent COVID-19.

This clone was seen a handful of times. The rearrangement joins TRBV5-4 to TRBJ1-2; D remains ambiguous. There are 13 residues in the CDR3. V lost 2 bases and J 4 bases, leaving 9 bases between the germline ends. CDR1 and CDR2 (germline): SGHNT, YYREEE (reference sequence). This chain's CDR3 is CASSLRGGYGYTF. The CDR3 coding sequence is TGTGCCAGCAGCTTACGGGGAGGCTATGGCTACACCTTC.

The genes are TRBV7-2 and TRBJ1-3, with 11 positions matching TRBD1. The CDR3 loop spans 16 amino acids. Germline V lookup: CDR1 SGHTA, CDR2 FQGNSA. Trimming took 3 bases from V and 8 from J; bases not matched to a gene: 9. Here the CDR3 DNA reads TGTGCCAGCAGCTTCTGGACAGGGGGCGTCACGGACACCATATATTTT. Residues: CASSFWTGGVTDTIYF.

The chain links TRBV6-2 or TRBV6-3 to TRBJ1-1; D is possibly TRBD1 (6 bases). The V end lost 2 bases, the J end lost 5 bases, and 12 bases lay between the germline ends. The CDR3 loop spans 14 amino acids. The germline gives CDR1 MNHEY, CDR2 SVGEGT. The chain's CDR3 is CASSYVGARTEAFF. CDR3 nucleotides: TGTGCCAGCAGTTACGTGGGGGCTAGGACTGAAGCTTTCTTT.

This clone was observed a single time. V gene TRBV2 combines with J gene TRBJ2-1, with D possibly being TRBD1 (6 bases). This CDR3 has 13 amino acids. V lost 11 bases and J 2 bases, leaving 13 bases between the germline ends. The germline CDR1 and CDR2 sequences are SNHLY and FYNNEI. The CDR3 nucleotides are TGTGCCGTAGCAGGGGCGGCCTACAATGAGCAGTTCTTC. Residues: CAVAGAAYNEQFF. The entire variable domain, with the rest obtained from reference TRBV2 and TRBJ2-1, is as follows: EPEVTQTPSHQVTQMGQEVILRCVPISNHLYFYWYRQILGQKVEFLVSFYNNEISEKSEIFDDQFSVERPDGSNFTLKIRSTKLEDSAMYFCAVAGAAYNEQFFGPGTRLTVL.

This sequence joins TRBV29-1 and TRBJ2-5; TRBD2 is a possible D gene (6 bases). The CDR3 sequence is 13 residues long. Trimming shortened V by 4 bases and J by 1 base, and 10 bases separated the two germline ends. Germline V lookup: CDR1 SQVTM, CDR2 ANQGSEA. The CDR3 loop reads CSVGGLTQETQYF. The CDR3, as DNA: TGCAGCGTTGGGGGACTGACCCAAGAGACCCAGTACTTC. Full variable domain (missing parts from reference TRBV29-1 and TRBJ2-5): SAVISQKPSRDICQRGTSLTIQCQVDSQVTMMFWYRQQPGQSLTLIATANQGSEATYESGFVIDKFPISRPNLTFSTLTVSNMSPEDSSIYLCSVGGLTQETQYFGPGTRLLVL.

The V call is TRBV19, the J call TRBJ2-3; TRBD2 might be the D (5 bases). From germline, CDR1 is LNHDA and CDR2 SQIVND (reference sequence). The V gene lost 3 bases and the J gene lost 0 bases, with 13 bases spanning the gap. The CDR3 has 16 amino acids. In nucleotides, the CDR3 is TGTGCCAGTAGTATCCCTGACGGGGTAAGCACAGATACGCAGTATTTT. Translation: CASSIPDGVSTDTQYF.

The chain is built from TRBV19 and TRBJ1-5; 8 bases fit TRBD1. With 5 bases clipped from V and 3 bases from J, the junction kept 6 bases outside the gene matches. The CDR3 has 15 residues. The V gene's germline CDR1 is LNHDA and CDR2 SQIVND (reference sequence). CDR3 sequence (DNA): TGTGCCAGTAGTTATGGACAGGGCTTCAATCAGCCCCAGCATTTT. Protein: CASSYGQGFNQPQHF.

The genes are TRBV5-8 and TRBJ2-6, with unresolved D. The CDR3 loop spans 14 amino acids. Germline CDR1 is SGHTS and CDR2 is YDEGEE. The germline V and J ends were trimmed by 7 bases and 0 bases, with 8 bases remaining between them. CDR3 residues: CASGLSSGANVLTF. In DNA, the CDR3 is TGTGCCAGCGGGCTCAGCTCTGGGGCCAACGTCCTGACTTTC.

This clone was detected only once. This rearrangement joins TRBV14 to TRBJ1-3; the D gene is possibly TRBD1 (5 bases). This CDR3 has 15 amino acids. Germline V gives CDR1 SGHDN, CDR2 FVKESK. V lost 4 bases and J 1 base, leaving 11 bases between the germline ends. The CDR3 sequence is CASSPWTPSGNTIYF. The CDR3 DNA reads TGTGCCAGCAGCCCCTGGACACCGTCTGGAAACACCATATATTTT.

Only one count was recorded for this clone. As DNA, the CDR3 is TGTGCTAGTGGTTGGACAGGGAGTCCAACTCAGCCCCAGCATTTT. It is translated as CASGWTGSPTQPQHF. The gene calls are TRBV12-5 and TRBJ1-5; 8 bases are shared with TRBD1. Germline V gene sequence: CDR1 LGHNT, CDR2 FRNRAP. Trimming removed 4 bases from V and 6 bases from J; junction bases left unmatched: 8. The CDR3 contains 15 residues. Variable domain in full (rest from reference TRBV12-5 and TRBJ1-5): DARVTQTPRHKVTEMGQEVTMRCQPILGHNTVFWYRQTMMQGLELLAYFRNRAPLDDSGMPKDRFSAEMPDATLATLKIQPSEPRDSAVYFCASGWTGSPTQPQHFGDGTRLSIL.

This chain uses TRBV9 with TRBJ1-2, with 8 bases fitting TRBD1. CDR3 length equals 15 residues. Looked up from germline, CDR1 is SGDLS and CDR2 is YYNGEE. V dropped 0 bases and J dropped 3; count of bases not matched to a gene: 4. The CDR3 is CASSVAVDRDYGYTF. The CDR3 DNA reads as TGTGCCAGCAGCGTAGCTGTGGACAGGGACTATGGCTACACCTTC.

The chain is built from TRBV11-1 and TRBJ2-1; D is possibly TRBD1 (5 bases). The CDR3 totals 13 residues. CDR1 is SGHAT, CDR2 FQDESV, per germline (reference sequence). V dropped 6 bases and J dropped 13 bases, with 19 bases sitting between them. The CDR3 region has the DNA TGTGCCAGCAGTACTGAGTTGGGCGACAGCCAGTTCTTC. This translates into CASSTELGDSQFF.

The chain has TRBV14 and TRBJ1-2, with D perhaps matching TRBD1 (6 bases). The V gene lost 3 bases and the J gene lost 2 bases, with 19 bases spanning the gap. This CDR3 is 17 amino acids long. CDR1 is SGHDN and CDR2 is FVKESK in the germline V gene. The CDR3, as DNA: TGTGCCAGCAGCCAGGAACAGTTCTTCCAGGGGAACTATGGCTACACCTTC. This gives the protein CASSQEQFFQGNYGYTF.

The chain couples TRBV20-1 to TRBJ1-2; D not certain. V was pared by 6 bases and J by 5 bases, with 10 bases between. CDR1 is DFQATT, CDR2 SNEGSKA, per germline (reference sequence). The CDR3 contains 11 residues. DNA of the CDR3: TGCAGTGCCGTAGGCGGGTATGGCTACACCTTC. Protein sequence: CSAVGGYGYTF.

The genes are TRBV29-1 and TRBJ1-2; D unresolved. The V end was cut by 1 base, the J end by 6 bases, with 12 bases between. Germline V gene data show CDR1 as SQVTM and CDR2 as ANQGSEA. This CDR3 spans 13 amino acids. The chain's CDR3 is CSVEARVLDGYTF. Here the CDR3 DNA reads TGCAGCGTTGAAGCGAGGGTTCTCGATGGCTACACCTTC.

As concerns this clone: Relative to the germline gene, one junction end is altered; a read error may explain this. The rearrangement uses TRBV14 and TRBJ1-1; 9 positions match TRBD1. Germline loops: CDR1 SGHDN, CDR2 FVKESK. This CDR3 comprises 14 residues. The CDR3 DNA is TGTGCCAGCAGCCAAGATCTGGGGACAGGGAGCCCGAGCTTT. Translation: CASSQDLGTGSPSF.

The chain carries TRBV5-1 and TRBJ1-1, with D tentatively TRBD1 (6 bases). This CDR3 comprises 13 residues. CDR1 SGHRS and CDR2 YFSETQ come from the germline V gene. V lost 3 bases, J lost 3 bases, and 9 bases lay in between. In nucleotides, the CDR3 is TGCGCCAGCAGCTCAGGGGATTACACTGAAGCTTTCTTT. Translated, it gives CASSSGDYTEAFF. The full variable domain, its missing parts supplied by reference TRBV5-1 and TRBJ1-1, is KAGVTQTPRYLIKTRGQQVTLSCSPISGHRSVSWYQQTPGQGLQFLFEYFSETQRNKGNFPGRFSGRQFSNSRSEMNVSTLELGDSALYLCASSSGDYTEAFFGQGTRLTVV.

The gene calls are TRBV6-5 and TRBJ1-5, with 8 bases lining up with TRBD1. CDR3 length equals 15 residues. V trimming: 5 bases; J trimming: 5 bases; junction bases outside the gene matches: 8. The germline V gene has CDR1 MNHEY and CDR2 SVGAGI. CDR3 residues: CASSPSTGAYQPQHF. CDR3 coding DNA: TGTGCCAGCAGTCCCTCGACAGGGGCCTATCAGCCCCAGCATTTT.

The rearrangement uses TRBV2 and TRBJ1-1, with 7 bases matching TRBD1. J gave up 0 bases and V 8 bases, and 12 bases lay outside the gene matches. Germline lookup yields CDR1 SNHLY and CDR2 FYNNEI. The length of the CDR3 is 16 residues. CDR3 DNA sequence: TGTGCCAGCTCCAAAAGGGGGACAGACATGAACACTGAAGCTTTCTTT. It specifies CASSKRGTDMNTEAFF.

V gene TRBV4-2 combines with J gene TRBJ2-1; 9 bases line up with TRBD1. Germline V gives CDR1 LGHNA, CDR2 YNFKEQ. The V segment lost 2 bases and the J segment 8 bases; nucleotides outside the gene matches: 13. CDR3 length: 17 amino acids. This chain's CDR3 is CASSQQGGTGFSDEQFF. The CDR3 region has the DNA TGTGCCAGCAGCCAACAGGGGGGGACAGGGTTTTCGGATGAGCAGTTCTTC.

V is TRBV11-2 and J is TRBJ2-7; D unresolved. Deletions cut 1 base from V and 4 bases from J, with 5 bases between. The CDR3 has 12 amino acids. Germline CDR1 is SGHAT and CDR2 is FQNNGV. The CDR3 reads CASSLGAYEQYF. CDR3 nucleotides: TGTGCCAGCAGCTTAGGGGCTTACGAGCAGTACTTC.

The CDR3 nucleotides are TGCAGCGTGGGGACAGGTCTTGGCTACACCTTC. Its translation is CSVGTGLGYTF. The chain couples TRBV29-1 to TRBJ1-2; the match to TRBD1 covers 8 bases. The CDR3 is made up of 11 amino acids. V shed 6 bases, J shed 7 bases, and the junction held 4 bases outside the gene matches. The germline CDR1 and CDR2 sequences are SQVTM and ANQGSEA.

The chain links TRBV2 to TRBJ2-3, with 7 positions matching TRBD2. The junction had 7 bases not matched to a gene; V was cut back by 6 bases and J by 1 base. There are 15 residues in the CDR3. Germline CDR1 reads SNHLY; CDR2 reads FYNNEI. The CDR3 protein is CASRQRDYGTDTQYF. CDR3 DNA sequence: TGTGCCAGCAGGCAGAGGGACTACGGCACAGATACGCAGTATTTT.

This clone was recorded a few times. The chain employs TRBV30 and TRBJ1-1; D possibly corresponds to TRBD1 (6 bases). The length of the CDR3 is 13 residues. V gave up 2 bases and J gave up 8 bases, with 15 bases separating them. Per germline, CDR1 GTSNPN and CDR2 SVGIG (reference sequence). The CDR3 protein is CAWSLESDREAFF. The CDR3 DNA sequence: TGTGCCTGGAGTCTCGAATCCGACAGGGAAGCTTTCTTT.

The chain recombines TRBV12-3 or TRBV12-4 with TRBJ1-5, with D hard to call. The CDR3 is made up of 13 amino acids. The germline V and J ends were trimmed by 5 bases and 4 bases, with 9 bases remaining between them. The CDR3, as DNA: TGTGCCAGCAGTACGTCCGGTAATCAGCCCCAGCATTTT. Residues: CASSTSGNQPQHF.

The CDR3 bases are TGCAGTGCAGACAACCAAGAGACCCAGTACTTC. Its protein product is CSADNQETQYF. V is TRBV20-1 and J is TRBJ2-5, with no clear D. The length of the CDR3 is 11 residues. The V end lost 6 bases, the J end lost 0 bases, and 5 bases lay between the germline ends. From germline, CDR1 is DFQATT and CDR2 SNEGSKA (reference sequence).

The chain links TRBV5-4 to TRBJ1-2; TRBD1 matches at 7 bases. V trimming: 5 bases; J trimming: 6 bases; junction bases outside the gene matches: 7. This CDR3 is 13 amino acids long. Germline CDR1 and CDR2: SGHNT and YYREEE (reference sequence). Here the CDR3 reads CASSLKGADGYTF. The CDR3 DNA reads TGTGCCAGCAGTTTGAAGGGGGCGGATGGCTACACCTTC.

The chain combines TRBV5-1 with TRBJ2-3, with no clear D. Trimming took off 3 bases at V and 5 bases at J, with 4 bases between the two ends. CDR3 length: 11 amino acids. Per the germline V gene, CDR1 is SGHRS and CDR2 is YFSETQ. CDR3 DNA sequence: TGCGCCAGCAGCTATAGAGATACGCAGTATTTT. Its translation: CASSYRDTQYF.